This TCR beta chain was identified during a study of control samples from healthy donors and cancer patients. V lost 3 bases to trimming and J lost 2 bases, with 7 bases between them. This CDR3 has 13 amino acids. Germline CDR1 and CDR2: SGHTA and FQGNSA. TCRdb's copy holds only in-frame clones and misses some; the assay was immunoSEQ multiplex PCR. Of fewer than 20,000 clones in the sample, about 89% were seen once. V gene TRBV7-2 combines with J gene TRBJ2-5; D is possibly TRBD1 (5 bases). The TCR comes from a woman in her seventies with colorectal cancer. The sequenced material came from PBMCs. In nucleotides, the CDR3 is TGTGCCAGCAGCTTTCGACAGCAAGAGACCCAGTACTTC. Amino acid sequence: CASSFRQQETQYF.